This TCR beta chain comes out of a study of shared clonotypes between healthy human individuals. Study findings and constraints: Non-shared clonotypes had lower generation probabilities than those shared by all four donors.

For each subset, genomic DNA was distributed in equal portions over several immunoSEQ plates. In the authors' methods: ImmunoSEQ yielded junction-only sequences lacking quality scores, so filtering differed. Using immunoSEQ multiplex PCR, the repertoire was profiled, and TCRdb retains in-frame clones only, with some absent. V and J calls and clone size are those listed in that table; D and trimming were worked out from the DNA. Here the sample spans some 1,100,000 clones, roughly 74% being singletons. CD4+ cells were split into CD45RA+ naive and CD45RA-negative memory subsets. From germline, CDR1 is SGHRS and CDR2 YFSETQ. The CDR3 has 14 amino acids. Germline trimming cut 4 bases from V and 5 bases from J; bases unmatched to any gene: 5. Turning to this clone: The antigen is not known.

Sequences were obtained from memory CD4+ T cells from PBMCs. As for subset: CD45RA-negative fraction. This receptor was identified in a man younger than 35 in good health. Some clones in this sample may be carry-over from other donors' samples. The rearrangement uses TRBV5-1 and TRBJ2-7, with 11 bases fitting TRBD2. As DNA, the CDR3 is TGCGCCAGCAGCCAACTAGCGGGAGCCGACGAGCAGTACTTC. Translated: CASSQLAGADEQYF.